The source of this TCR beta chain is a study of cytomegalovirus exposure and HLA in healthy donors. General study results and limits: Highly shared variants forming one cluster were likely a sequencing artifact.

PCR amplification relied on 60 Vbeta primers (plus 13 Jbeta primers). Sequencing used immunoSEQ multiplex PCR; TCRdb keeps in-frame clones, though not all of them. Of over 150,000 clones detected, 70% to 90% appear once; the ten largest clones hold more than 4%. The length of the CDR3 is 11 residues. Trimming stripped 4 bases from V and 7 bases from J, with 4 bases between. CDR1 and CDR2 from the germline V gene are SNHLY and FYNNEI. Comments on this clone: Its matching antigen is unknown.

Sample: PBMCs. The gene calls are TRBV2 and TRBJ2-2; D is uncertain. The receptor comes from a girl under 18 in good health and CMV-seropositive. This chain's CDR3 is CASSVLGELFF. CDR3 DNA: TGTGCCAGCAGTGTCCTCGGGGAGCTGTTTTTT.